These 23 T cell receptor beta chains originate from one sample sequenced in a study of blood T cells in healthy people across ages. A second PCR, run for about 6 to 11 cycles, used a sample-barcoded 5' primer plus a J-beta primer mix. Each CDR3 protein is one row after TCRdb ran MiXCR on the 5' RACE reads. The sample lists over a million distinct CDR3 sequences, about 40% occurring once. The sample was blood. Every receptor here comes from a young woman in good health.

The J gene is TRBJ1-6, the V gene TRBV6-5; a possible D gene is TRBD1 (5 bases). The CDR3 runs to 13 residues. Per the germline V gene, CDR1 is MNHEY and CDR2 is SVGAGI. V lost 0 bases, J lost 9 bases, and 6 bases lay in between. CDR3: CASSYSGVSPLHF. The CDR3 DNA follows: TGTGCCAGCAGTTACTCAGGGGTTTCACCCCTCCACTTT.

The sample holds a few counts of this clonotype. J is TRBJ2-4 and V is TRBV6-5; D gene ambiguous. Germline V CDR1 and CDR2: MNHEY, SVGAGI. V was pared by 6 bases and J by 0 bases, with 9 bases between. CDR3 length equals 14 residues. CDR3 in amino acids: CASRSMLAKNIQYF. The CDR3 bases are TGTGCCAGCAGATCGATGTTAGCCAAAAACATTCAGTACTTC.

The chain has TRBV28 and TRBJ2-1, with 9 positions matching TRBD2. The CDR3 totals 15 residues. The V gene end was trimmed by 5 bases and the J gene end by 3 bases; junction bases not matched to a gene: 5. Per germline, CDR1 MDHEN and CDR2 SYDVKM. The CDR3 DNA reads TGTGCCAGCAGTACTAAGCGGGGGGTCTACAATGAGCAGTTCTTC. Its protein product is CASSTKRGVYNEQFF.

This rearrangement joins TRBV7-9 to TRBJ2-5, with D uncertain. The CDR3 is 12 residues long. Looked up from germline, CDR1 is SEHNR and CDR2 is FQNEAQ (reference sequence). With 8 bases removed from V and 5 bases from J, the gap between germline ends came to 12 bases. The CDR3 nucleotides are TGTGCCAGCGTTTACTCGTATGAGACCCAGTACTTC. This sequence encodes CASVYSYETQYF.

The chain recombines TRBV10-3 with TRBJ2-4; 7 positions match TRBD1. Germline lookup yields CDR1 ENHRY and CDR2 SYGVKD. J was trimmed by 6 bases and V by 6 bases; bases with no gene match: 2. The CDR3 covers 12 residues. CDR3 coding DNA: TGTGCCATCAGGGGGACAGCAAACATTCAGTACTTC. This gives the protein CAIRGTANIQYF.

This clonotype was recorded many times. The chain links TRBV6-5 to TRBJ1-2; 9 bases line up with TRBD1. Germline V CDR1 and CDR2: MNHEY, SVGAGI. CDR3 size: 15 residues. Germline trimming cut 5 bases from V and 4 bases from J; bases unmatched to any gene: 8. The CDR3 region has the DNA TGTGCCAGCAGTCTAAAACAGGGGGCGGGCTATGGCTACACCTTC. Its protein product is CASSLKQGAGYGYTF.

The CDR3 is CASTWTSAYNEQFF. For the CDR3, the DNA is TGCGCCAGTACCTGGACTAGTGCCTACAATGAGCAGTTCTTC. The chain has TRBV5-1 and TRBJ2-1, with 7 bases aligning to TRBD2. The V gene's germline CDR1 is SGHRS and CDR2 YFSETQ. J lost 2 bases, V lost 8 bases, and 7 bases had no gene match. The CDR3 has 14 amino acids. Variable domain in full (rest from reference TRBV5-1 and TRBJ2-1): KAGVTQTPRYLIKTRGQQVTLSCSPISGHRSVSWYQQTPGQGLQFLFEYFSETQRNKGNFPGRFSGRQFSNSRSEMNVSTLELGDSALYLCASTWTSAYNEQFFGPGTRLTVL.

The chain's CDR3 is CASSPAVYQETQYF. In DNA, the CDR3 is TGTGCCAGCAGCCCAGCGGTGTACCAAGAGACCCAGTACTTC. The V gene is TRBV7-2, the J gene TRBJ2-5; perhaps TRBD2 as D (5 bases). Germline V lookup: CDR1 SGHTA, CDR2 FQGNSA. The CDR3 spans 14 residues. V lost 5 bases and J 0 bases, leaving 10 bases between the germline ends.

The genes are TRBV28 and TRBJ2-1; 10 nucleotides line up with TRBD2. Trimming removed 2 bases from V and 7 bases from J; junction bases left unmatched: 8. Germline loops: CDR1 MDHEN, CDR2 SYDVKM. The CDR3 runs to 16 residues. CDR3 amino acids: CASSLRERGGQNEQFF. The CDR3 nucleotides are TGTGCCAGCAGTTTACGTGAGCGGGGGGGCCAGAATGAGCAGTTCTTC.

V usage is TRBV9 and J usage is TRBJ2-1; 15 nucleotides agree with TRBD2. Germline V CDR1 and CDR2: SGDLS, YYNGEE. The J segment lost 0 bases and the V segment lost 4 bases, leaving 8 bases of the junction unmatched. This CDR3 comprises 19 residues. Here the CDR3 DNA reads TGTGCCAGCAGCCAAGGGACTAGCGGGGGGCTCAGCTCCTACAATGAGCAGTTCTTC. This codes for CASSQGTSGGLSSYNEQFF.

Only a few counts were recorded for this clonotype. This rearrangement joins TRBV20-1 to TRBJ2-1; perhaps TRBD1 as D (5 bases). This CDR3 is 12 amino acids long. V was trimmed by 6 bases and J by 3 bases, leaving 9 bases between them. CDR1 is DFQATT, CDR2 SNEGSKA, per germline (reference sequence). CDR3 nucleotides: TGCAGTGCATGGGGCAACTACAATGAGCAGTTCTTC. This gives the protein CSAWGNYNEQFF.

The J gene is TRBJ2-7, the V gene TRBV20-1; no firm D call. Germline V lookup: CDR1 DFQATT, CDR2 SNEGSKA (reference sequence). The CDR3 is 11 amino acids. V was clipped by 2 bases and J by 5 bases, with 7 bases between them. CDR3 in amino acids: CSARPGHEQYF. CDR3 nucleotide sequence: TGCAGTGCTAGACCGGGTCACGAGCAGTACTTC.

This chain connects TRBV20-1 to TRBJ2-5; 8 bases map to TRBD1. After removal of 6 bases from V and 11 bases from J, the junction contained 17 bases not matched to a gene. The length of the CDR3 is 14 residues. CDR1 DFQATT and CDR2 SNEGSKA come from the germline V gene (reference sequence). CDR3: CSAEYRGKDNEQYF. The CDR3 nucleotides are TGCAGTGCCGAGTACAGGGGGAAGGACAATGAGCAGTACTTC.

The CDR3 nucleotides read TGTGCCAGCAGCGCAACAGGGGTTCACTCTGGGGCCAACGTCCTGACTTTC. As protein: CASSATGVHSGANVLTF. This chain connects TRBV11-3 to TRBJ2-6; TRBD1 aligns across 7 bases. This CDR3 has 17 amino acids. CDR1 and CDR2 from the germline V gene are SGHNT and YENEEA. V trimming: 5 bases; J trimming: 0 bases; junction bases outside the gene matches: 7.

This clonotype was recorded a few times. The V gene is TRBV11-2, the J gene TRBJ2-7; D unclear. The CDR3 is 14 amino acids. Trimming stripped 0 bases from V and 1 base from J, with 7 bases between. Germline V gives CDR1 SGHAT, CDR2 FQNNGV. The CDR3 sequence is CASSLERESYEQYF. The CDR3 DNA is TGTGCCAGCAGCTTAGAAAGGGAATCCTACGAGCAGTACTTC.

This clonotype was recorded a few times. This CDR3 reads CSGFGGETGTEAFF. In DNA, the CDR3 is TGCAGTGGTTTTGGGGGCGAAACGGGGACTGAAGCTTTCTTT. The gene calls are TRBV20-1 and TRBJ1-1, with a tentative D call TRBD1 (6 bases). The V gene lost 7 bases and the J gene lost 5 bases, with 20 bases spanning the gap. Germline CDR1 DFQATT, CDR2 SNEGSKA (reference sequence). This CDR3 has 14 residues.

The DNA for the CDR3 is TGTGCCAGCAGTCCTAGGAGAAGCTCCTACGAGCAGTACTTC. Translated: CASSPRRSSYEQYF. This chain connects TRBV6-5 to TRBJ2-7; D is unresolved. This CDR3 is 14 amino acids long. CDR1 is MNHEY, CDR2 SVGAGI, per germline. V gave up 5 bases and J gave up 0 bases, with 11 bases separating them.

On this clonotype itself: A much more abundant neighbour one base away suggests this may be a read error. The V and J genes are TRBV29-1 and TRBJ2-1; a weak D match, TRBD2 (6 bases). V lost 3 bases, J lost 8 bases, and 14 bases lay in between. The CDR3 length is 13 residues. Looked up from germline, CDR1 is SQVTM and CDR2 is ANQGSEA. CDR3 in amino acids: CSVEVIADYEQFF. CDR3 in DNA: TGCAGCGTTGAGGTAATAGCGGATTATGAGCAGTTCTTC.

The chain recombines TRBV10-3 with TRBJ2-7; the D gene is possibly TRBD2 (7 bases). The end of the DNA aligns better with TRBJ2-5, so the J call may be wrong. The CDR3 is made up of 12 amino acids. Germline loops: CDR1 ENHRY, CDR2 SYGVKD. CDR3 in DNA: TGTGCCATCGGGGGGGCCTCCGAGACCCAGTACTTC. Translating it yields CAIGGASETQYF.

J is TRBJ1-2 and V is TRBV4-1; D possibly corresponds to TRBD1 (6 bases). CDR3 length: 15 residues. V lost 4 bases, J lost 3 bases, and 15 bases lay in between. Germline CDR1 MGHRA, CDR2 YSYEKL. The CDR3 sequence is CASSRDRGLDYGYTF. In nucleotides, the CDR3 is TGCGCCAGCAGCCGAGACCGGGGGCTTGACTATGGCTACACCTTC.

The chain uses TRBV10-3 and TRBJ2-5; 11 bases align to TRBD2. The DNA end favors TRBJ2-7, so the J call may be wrong. The CDR3 runs 13 residues. Germline CDR1 reads ENHRY; CDR2 reads SYGVKD. The CDR3 bases are TGTGCCATCAGAGGACTAGCGGGTAACGAGCAGTACTTC. It yields the protein CAIRGLAGNEQYF.

This clonotype occurred a few times. This chain uses TRBV5-1 with TRBJ2-3; the match to TRBD2 covers 9 bases. The ends lost 0 bases at V and 4 bases at J; junction bases unmatched: 15. CDR3 size: 19 residues. The germline CDR1 and CDR2 sequences are SGHRS and YFSETQ. Written as DNA, the CDR3 is TGCGCCAGCAGCTTGGGGTGGACTAGCGCGACGATGAGGGCAGATACGCAGTATTTT. Its protein is CASSLGWTSATMRADTQYF.

The chain has TRBV7-9 and TRBJ2-7; perhaps TRBD2 as D (5 bases). Germline CDR1 and CDR2: SEHNR and FQNEAQ (reference sequence). The CDR3 length is 13 residues. V lost 5 bases to trimming and J lost 1 base, with 9 bases between them. The CDR3 DNA sequence: TGTGCCAGCAGCCGGACTCCGTCCTACGAGCAGTACTTC. This gives the protein CASSRTPSYEQYF.